This is a list of T cell receptor beta chains from one sample in a study of primary melanoma T cells and metastatic recurrence. TCRdb's table, derived via immunoSEQ multiplex PCR, lists solely in-frame clones and lacks some. The table has approximately 3,200 clones, roughly 86% seen once. Sequenced sample: melanoma tumor tissue. All receptors derive from a human donor with melanoma. Each CDR3 is given with its conserved first and last residue. The order of the fields is D gene, J gene, V gene, clone size, CDR3 protein, CDR3 DNA. The D gene is left open where the match is weak. Clone sizes are given selectively: once, few, many, or a class where the clone is expanded.

D gene: NA
J gene: TRBJ1-1
V gene: TRBV7-1
clone size: NA
CDR3 protein: CASSLEENTEAFF
CDR3 DNA: TGTGCCAGCAGCTTAGAGGAGAACACTGAAGCTTTCTTT

D gene: NA
J gene: TRBJ1-5
V gene: TRBV18
clone size: NA
CDR3 protein: CASSPDARQPQHF
CDR3 DNA: TGTGCCAGCTCACCGGATGCCCGGCAGCCCCAGCATTTT

D gene: NA
J gene: TRBJ1-6
V gene: TRBV19
clone size: NA
CDR3 protein: CASSPTGYNSPLHF
CDR3 DNA: TGTGCCAGTAGTCCGACAGGTTATAATTCACCCCTCCACTTT

D gene: NA
J gene: TRBJ1-1
V gene: TRBV30
clone size: NA
CDR3 protein: CAWSPGWGHPNTEAFF
CDR3 DNA: TGTGCCTGGAGCCCCGGGTGGGGGCACCCGAACACTGAAGCTTTCTTT

D gene: TRBD1
J gene: TRBJ2-7
V gene: TRBV11-3
clone size: NA
CDR3 protein: CASSLTGGPYEQYF
CDR3 DNA: TGTGCCAGCAGCCTTACAGGGGGCCCCTACGAGCAGTACTTC

D gene: NA
J gene: TRBJ2-1
V gene: TRBV6-8
clone size: NA
CDR3 protein: CASSYSGGGYNEQFF
CDR3 DNA: TGTGCCAGCAGTTACTCCGGGGGAGGATACAATGAGCAGTTCTTC

D gene: NA
J gene: TRBJ1-2
V gene: TRBV30
clone size: NA
CDR3 protein: CAWSERGNGYTF
CDR3 DNA: TGTGCCTGGAGTGAACGGGGTAATGGCTACACCTTC

D gene: NA
J gene: TRBJ2-1
V gene: TRBV15
clone size: NA
CDR3 protein: CATSIPVDSSEQFF
CDR3 DNA: TGTGCCACCAGCATCCCGGTTGACAGCAGTGAGCAGTTCTTC

D gene: NA
J gene: TRBJ2-7
V gene: TRBV28
clone size: NA
CDR3 protein: CAASAGTPYEQYF
CDR3 DNA: TGTGCCGCGTCGGCCGGGACACCGTACGAGCAGTACTTC

D gene: NA
J gene: TRBJ1-3
V gene: TRBV6-8
clone size: NA
CDR3 protein: CASSYEGNTIYF
CDR3 DNA: TGTGCCAGCAGTTACGAGGGAAACACCATATATTTT

D gene: NA
J gene: TRBJ2-1
V gene: TRBV19
clone size: few
CDR3 protein: CASKRGKGYEQFF
CDR3 DNA: TGTGCCAGTAAGCGCGGGAAAGGCTACGAGCAGTTCTTC